This T cell receptor beta chain was recorded in a study of T cells in Graves' hyperthyroidism and ophthalmopathy. The CDR3 loop spans 13 amino acids. Trimming pared 4 bases from V and 4 bases from J, leaving 13 bases between. Germline V lookup: CDR1 GTSNPN, CDR2 SVGIG (reference sequence). TCR beta CDR3 region amplification was performed from RNA transcripts. Researchers ran a first-round RT-PCR on the TCR CDR3 using the HTBI primer set. MiXCR was run by TCRdb on the multiplex PCR reads, yielding one entry per CDR3 protein. The sample carries roughly 350,000 distinct CDR3 sequences, roughly an eighth recorded once.

Sequenced sample: blood. This chain connects TRBV30 to TRBJ1-1; no firm D call. The sequence derives from a woman aged 40 to 49 with Graves' ophthalmopathy. The DNA for the CDR3 is TGTGCCTGGAACCCCTTACATAGCACTGAAGCTTTCTTT. This codes for CAWNPLHSTEAFF.